The next 17 T cell receptor beta chains were all read from a single sample in a study of T cell responses to AZD1222 COVID-19 vaccine. Profiled with immunoSEQ multiplex PCR; TCRdb holds only in-frame clones, not every one. The sample consists of about 140,000 clones, more than 90% of them appearing once. This material consisted of peripheral blood, taken on day 0 of AZD1222 vaccination. The receptors shown here come from an adult in good health.

This rearrangement joins TRBV28 to TRBJ1-4; unclear D gene. The germline V and J ends were trimmed by 6 bases and 0 bases, with 5 bases remaining between them. This CDR3 has 13 residues. In germline, CDR1 is MDHEN, CDR2 SYDVKM. CDR3 bases: TGTGCCAGCAGGAGGACAACTAATGAAAAACTGTTTTTT. Protein product: CASRRTTNEKLFF. Drawing the rest from reference TRBV28 and TRBJ1-4, the complete variable domain is DVKVTQSSRYLVKRTGEKVFLECVQDMDHENMFWYRQDPGLGLRLIYFSYDVKMKEKGDIPEGYSVSREKKERFSLILESASTNQTSMYLCASRRTTNEKLFFGSGTQLSVL.

The chain combines TRBV6-5 with TRBJ1-1; D ambiguous. The V end was cut by 2 bases, the J end by 4 bases, with 8 bases between. There are 13 residues in the CDR3. Germline CDR1 and CDR2: MNHEY and SVGAGI. The CDR3 nucleotides read TGTGCCAGCAGTTACGTGAGAAGCACTGAAGCTTTCTTT. It yields the protein CASSYVRSTEAFF.

The sample holds a few counts of this clone. The rearrangement links TRBV20-1 to TRBJ2-5; D is unresolved. V lost 6 bases and J lost 3, with 2 bases in between. There are 9 residues in the CDR3. Germline V gene data show CDR1 as DFQATT and CDR2 as SNEGSKA (reference sequence). This CDR3 reads CSAEETQYF. CDR3 sequence (DNA): TGCAGTGCCGAAGAGACCCAGTACTTC.

The chain carries TRBV5-1 and TRBJ1-2; no definite D call. Trimming took 0 bases from V and 1 from J, leaving 10 bases between them. The CDR3 runs 15 residues. Looked up from germline, CDR1 is SGHRS and CDR2 is YFSETQ. The CDR3 loop reads CASSLVPGSNYGYTF. Written as DNA, the CDR3 is TGCGCCAGCAGCTTGGTCCCAGGCAGTAACTATGGCTACACCTTC.

The rearrangement joins TRBV10-1 to TRBJ2-1, with D maybe TRBD1 (8 bases). The V end was cut by 4 bases, the J end by 3 bases, with 13 bases between. CDR1 and CDR2 from the germline V gene are WNHNN and SYGVQD (reference sequence). The CDR3 loop spans 15 amino acids. CDR3 sequence (DNA): TGCGCCAGCAGTGCGGGGGGACAGGACTACAATGAGCAGTTCTTC. Translating it yields CASSAGGQDYNEQFF.

The chain recombines TRBV10-2 with TRBJ1-1; TRBD1 aligns across 8 bases. The length of the CDR3 is 16 residues. The ends lost 4 bases at V and 5 bases at J; junction bases unmatched: 12. CDR1 is WSHSY and CDR2 is SAAADI in the germline V gene. CDR3: CASSAITGGMGTEAFF. DNA for the CDR3: TGCGCCAGCAGTGCGATAACAGGGGGTATGGGGACTGAAGCTTTCTTT.

The chain employs TRBV9 and TRBJ2-5; D uncertain. The CDR3 runs 15 residues. V was cut by 0 bases and J by 6 bases, with 15 bases left in between. Germline values: CDR1 SGDLS, CDR2 YYNGEE. This CDR3 reads CASSVGASRAQTQYF. The DNA for the CDR3 is TGTGCCAGCAGCGTAGGGGCCTCAAGAGCTCAGACCCAGTACTTC.

V gene TRBV6-5 combines with J gene TRBJ1-2; D is unresolved. Between the trimmed V and J ends, which lost 5 bases and 8 bases, there was a span of 21 bases. The CDR3 sequence is 15 residues long. From germline, CDR1 is MNHEY and CDR2 SVGAGI. The DNA of the CDR3 is TGTGCCAGCAGTCCTTTCGCGACGCAGACGGAAGGCTACACCTTC. This translates into CASSPFATQTEGYTF.

The chain has TRBV28 and TRBJ2-1, with 11 positions matching TRBD2. The CDR3 consists of 20 residues. Per germline, CDR1 MDHEN and CDR2 SYDVKM. V was pared by 5 bases and J by 1 base, with 16 bases of the junction left unmatched. Here the CDR3 DNA reads TGTGCCAGCAGTCCCCGGCGTGAGCTAGCGGGAGGTTGGTCCTACAATGAGCAGTTCTTC. The encoded protein is CASSPRRELAGGWSYNEQFF.

The V gene is TRBV27, the J gene TRBJ2-3; D may be TRBD1 or TRBD2 (5 bases each). The V end was cut by 4 bases, the J end by 5 bases, with 19 bases between. This CDR3 is built from 16 residues. Germline V CDR1 and CDR2: MNHEY, SMNVEV (reference sequence). CDR3 region: CASSSFGRGVKDTQYF. CDR3 nucleotides: TGTGCCAGCAGTTCTTTCGGCCGGGGCGTAAAAGATACGCAGTATTTT.

J is TRBJ1-6 and V is TRBV27; D ambiguous. The V and J ends lost 4 bases and 8 bases respectively, with 15 bases between them. Germline-derived CDR1 and CDR2 are MNHEY and SMNVEV (reference sequence). The CDR3 is made up of 15 amino acids. The CDR3 bases are TGTGCCAGCAGTTCAAGTCCCACACTAGATTCACCCCTCCACTTT. This sequence encodes CASSSSPTLDSPLHF.

In DNA, the CDR3 is TGTGCCAGCAGCTTAGTCCCCAAACTAGCGGGAGTACCCAATGAGCAGTTCTTC. Translating gives CASSLVPKLAGVPNEQFF. The chain couples TRBV11-2 to TRBJ2-1, with 11 bases that match TRBD2. Germline CDR1 reads SGHAT; CDR2 reads FQNNGV. J was trimmed by 6 bases and V by 1 base; bases with no gene match: 11. The length of the CDR3 is 18 residues.

J is TRBJ1-6 and V is TRBV3-1 (or the pseudogene TRBV3-2), with 9 bases matching TRBD1. The trim removed 1 base at V and 8 bases at J, leaving 0 bases unmatched. CDR1 and CDR2 from the germline V gene are LGHDT and YNNKEL (reference sequence). The CDR3 is 14 amino acids. The CDR3 reads CASSQGTGDSPLHF. The CDR3 DNA follows: TGTGCCAGCAGCCAAGGGACAGGGGATTCACCCCTCCACTTT.

The V call is TRBV27, the J call TRBJ1-6; maybe TRBD1 (5 bases). V was shortened by 6 bases and J by 6 bases, with 15 bases between the two germline ends. The CDR3 totals 15 residues. Per germline, CDR1 MNHEY and CDR2 SMNVEV (reference sequence). CDR3 region: CASRGKGSGNSPLHF. The CDR3 DNA sequence: TGTGCCAGCAGGGGGAAGGGGAGTGGTAATTCACCCCTCCACTTT.

The genes are TRBV27 and TRBJ2-5, with D possibly being TRBD2 (5 bases). Germline V gene lookup returns CDR1 MNHEY and CDR2 SMNVEV (reference sequence). V was clipped by 2 bases and J by 5 bases, with 15 bases between them. This CDR3 is 15 amino acids long. CDR3 in amino acids: CASSLLWRPGETQYF. The DNA for the CDR3 is TGTGCCAGCAGTTTACTGTGGAGGCCCGGGGAGACCCAGTACTTC.

The rearrangement joins TRBV5-5 to TRBJ1-6; D is possibly TRBD1 (5 bases). CDR3 length equals 13 residues. Germline values: CDR1 SGHKS, CDR2 YYEKEE (reference sequence). The V gene lost 3 bases and the J gene lost 9 bases, with 10 bases spanning the gap. In nucleotides, the CDR3 is TGTGCCAGCAGCTCACCCCAGGGTTCACCCCTCCACTTT. It specifies CASSSPQGSPLHF.

The gene calls are TRBV7-8 and TRBJ1-5, with D possibly matching TRBD1 (5 bases). CDR3 length: 16 residues. The V gene lost 2 bases and the J gene lost 2 bases, with 13 bases spanning the gap. Germline values: CDR1 SGHVS, CDR2 FQNEAQ. CDR3 bases: TGTGCCAGCAGCTTATATCAGGGAAACGGCAATCAGCCCCAGCATTTT. Protein: CASSLYQGNGNQPQHF.